The subject of this entry is one TCR beta chain. Its antigen specificity is not known. No clone much larger than this one lies a single base away; base qualities are absent. This sample was taken from a study of blood T cell repertoires in COVID-19 (dated by TCRdb to 2020 to 2021). Regarding the complete study: The collaborator samples originated in the United States, Italy and Spain and spanned the acute and convalescent phases of COVID-19. The samples were drawn from two sources: the first 160 participants of the ongoing ImmuneRACE study, and 1,200 or so subjects contributed by 6 global collaborators. Where HLA class I and class II types were available, the types were taken from metadata supplied by the sample provider, not from assay-based typing. The material from the prospective study consisted of cDNA or gDNA derived from T cells, B-cell-depleted T cells, or PBMCs. The dataset comprised deeply sampled blood TCRbeta repertoires from subjects exposed to, actively infected with, or recovered from COVID-19. A de-identified subject ID, COVID-19 status, age in years and sex were almost always included in the sample metadata. The repertoires were released in a freely available public database intended as a resource for research on the immune response to SARS-CoV-2.

In the prospective study, participants were about 18 to 95 years old, resided in 24 geographic areas of the United States, and were enrolled through a virtual design. In the prospective study, participants were assigned to cohorts based on the clinical history participants reported in a screening survey and a study questionnaire. Mobile phlebotomists in the prospective study collected whole blood, serum and a nasopharyngeal or oropharyngeal swab from every participant. Participants in the prospective study had the option to provide additional blood draws and questionnaires over a 2-month period. Prospective study blood samples were shipped either frozen or at room temperature before DNA extraction. What the study reported, not specific to this receptor: Clinical and demographic metadata were provided uncurated, with the amount varying by source and participant.

From the cysteine up to the phenylalanine, the CDR3 has a length of 13 residues. The only DNA kept is the CDR3, 39 bases in frame from the first base. The CDR1 and CDR2 encoded by the germline V gene are KGHSH and LQKENI. V is clipped by 2 bases and J by 4 bases, and the sequence between their germline boundaries is 6 bases long. TCRbeta CDR3 regions were amplified from genomic DNA by means of the immunoSEQ Assay, a bias-controlled multiplex PCR. The authors' analysis ran thus. Within the assay, amplification of reference gene primers was used to estimate how many nucleated cells each sample contained. To quantify the absolute abundance of each unique TCRbeta CDR3 rearrangement, sequence reads were collapsed and filtered. Productive Simpson clonality was computed per sample as the square root of Simpson's diversity index over productive rearrangements. TCRdb mirrors the immuneACCESS table, restricted to in-frame sequences. Some clones are absent from its copies; in checked studies, under half trace to an unresolved V gene, and the reason for the others is unknown. V, J and clone size are those of that table, while D and trimming were read from the DNA. This sample holds about 230,000 clones; roughly 90% were observed only once. The ten largest clonotypes hold roughly 4% of the sample.

The receptor comes from a woman aged 30 to 39 with acute COVID-19. Specimen: PBMCs or T cells enriched from blood (not recorded which). In this chain, TRBV18 is recombined with TRBJ2-1, with no confidently assigned D gene. The DNA sequence is TGTGCCAGCTCACCAAGTCAGTACAATGAGCAGTTCTTC. This encodes CASSPSQYNEQFF.